The present entry profiles one TCR beta chain with its context. Clones were read by immunoSEQ multiplex PCR, and TCRdb kept only the in-frame ones, dropping some. The data contain approximately 170,000 clones, around nine tenths of them singletons. CDR3 size: 14 residues. CDR1 is SEHNR, CDR2 FQNEAQ, per germline (reference sequence). V was clipped by 5 bases and J by 0 bases, with 8 bases between them. This sample is drawn from a study of T cell responses to AZD1222 COVID-19 vaccine. This TCR was sampled from an adult who received the AZD1222 COVID-19 vaccine. The input for sequencing was peripheral blood, taken 28 days after the second AZD1222 dose. The chain is built from TRBV7-9 and TRBJ1-5; D ambiguous. The chain's CDR3 is CASSVLDSNQPQHF. In DNA form, the CDR3 reads TGTGCCAGCAGCGTCCTAGATAGCAATCAGCCCCAGCATTTT.